These 25 T cell receptor beta chains were all obtained from the same sample, sequenced in a study of blood T cell repertoires in COVID-19. Libraries were prepared by immunoSEQ multiplex PCR; TCRdb keeps only in-frame clonotypes and omits some of them. Found here are approximately 470,000 clones, around 90% of them singletons; the top ten hold around 0.64%. Sequencing was carried out using PBMCs or T cells enriched from blood (not recorded which). The receptors stem from a woman younger than 35 who had recovered from COVID-19.

V gene TRBV9 combines with J gene TRBJ2-1; 9 bases fit TRBD2. Trimming at V came to 0 bases and at J to 6 bases, leaving 7 bases not matched to a gene. This CDR3 has 16 residues. CDR1 and CDR2 (germline): SGDLS, YYNGEE. The CDR3 sequence is CASSVDSGLAINEQFF. DNA of the CDR3: TGTGCCAGCAGCGTAGACTCAGGACTAGCGATCAATGAGCAGTTCTTC.

The V and J genes are TRBV30 and TRBJ1-2, with D maybe TRBD1 (5 bases). The CDR3 runs 14 residues. V was pared by 2 bases and J by 8 bases, with 18 bases between. Looked up from germline, CDR1 is GTSNPN and CDR2 is SVGIG (reference sequence). The CDR3 DNA follows: TGTGCCTGGAGTCCCACTGGGGCAGTAGGAGGCTACACCTTC. It specifies CAWSPTGAVGGYTF.

This chain uses TRBV19 with TRBJ1-1; 8 bases match TRBD1. Trimming cost V 7 bases and J 6 bases; bases outside gene matches: 10. The germline gives CDR1 LNHDA, CDR2 SQIVND (reference sequence). This CDR3 region has 14 residues. The CDR3 DNA follows: TGTGCCAGTACCATTTCTCAGGGGGCAGCTGAAGCTTTCTTT. This translates into CASTISQGAAEAFF.

The rearrangement uses TRBV6-1 and TRBJ2-1; 13 bases map to TRBD2. CDR3 length equals 17 residues. Trimming removed 2 bases from V and 7 bases from J; junction bases left unmatched: 8. Germline loops: CDR1 MNHNS, CDR2 SASEGT. The CDR3 bases are TGTGCCAGCAGTGAACAAAGGACTAGCGGGGGACGTAATGAGCAGTTCTTC. Translating gives CASSEQRTSGGRNEQFF.

The chain is built from TRBV2 and TRBJ1-3, with a weak D call TRBD1 (6 bases). Germline CDR1 SNHLY, CDR2 FYNNEI. The germline V and J ends were trimmed by 8 bases and 4 bases, with 12 bases remaining between them. CDR3 length equals 13 residues. CDR3 protein: CASEGGVGNTIYF. CDR3 nucleotide sequence: TGTGCCAGCGAAGGGGGAGTAGGAAACACCATATATTTT.

This clone has a single count. The rearrangement joins TRBV6-5 to TRBJ2-2; D is unclear. The CDR3 is made up of 15 amino acids. Germline V gives CDR1 MNHEY, CDR2 SVGAGI. Trimming stripped 0 bases from V and 6 bases from J, with 11 bases between. CDR3 amino acids: CASSYSTLEAGELFF. Written as DNA, the CDR3 is TGTGCCAGCAGTTACTCGACTCTAGAGGCCGGGGAGCTGTTTTTT.

The rearrangement uses TRBV5-6 and TRBJ1-2; 8 bases fit TRBD1. The germline V gene encodes CDR1 SGHDT and CDR2 YYEEEE. The CDR3 has 12 residues. Trimming at V came to 6 bases and at J to 8 bases, leaving 6 bases not matched to a gene. CDR3 residues: CASTGTGKGYTF. CDR3 nucleotides: TGTGCCAGCACCGGGACAGGAAAGGGCTACACCTTC. Combining the CDR3 with reference TRBV5-6 and TRBJ1-2 gives the whole variable domain DAGVTQSPTHLIKTRGQQVTLRCSPKSGHDTVSWYQQALGQGPQFIFQYYEEEERQRGNFPDRFSGHQFPNYSSELNVNALLLGDSALYLCASTGTGKGYTFGSGTRLTVV.

This clone was recorded once. This chain links TRBV27 with TRBJ1-3; a possible D gene is TRBD1 (5 bases). V lost 5 bases, J lost 4 bases, and 27 bases lay in between. Germline lookup yields CDR1 MNHEY and CDR2 SMNVEV (reference sequence). This CDR3 is built from 19 residues. CDR3 nucleotides: TGTGCCAGCAGTGTTCCCAATTCCACACAACGGGGGTGGGGAAACACCATATATTTT. It yields the protein CASSVPNSTQRGWGNTIYF.

V gene TRBV28 combines with J gene TRBJ1-4, with 12 bases that match TRBD1. The CDR3 has 16 amino acids. J lost 11 bases, V lost 2 bases, and 9 bases had no gene match. CDR1 and CDR2 from the germline V gene are MDHEN and SYDVKM. The CDR3 sequence is CASSLKILGQGAKLFF. DNA of the CDR3: TGTGCCAGCAGTTTAAAAATTTTGGGACAGGGGGCGAAACTGTTTTTT.

The V and J genes are TRBV7-3 and TRBJ2-5; no definite D call. The length of the CDR3 is 13 residues. V dropped 1 base and J dropped 2 bases, with 5 bases sitting between them. Germline CDR1 reads SGHTA; CDR2 reads FQGTGA. The CDR3 DNA is TGTGCCAGCAGCTTAAGAGATCAAGAGACCCAGTACTTC. Its translation: CASSLRDQETQYF.

The V call is TRBV2, the J call TRBJ2-1; 12 bases are a match to TRBD2. V was pared by 5 bases and J by 7 bases, with 6 bases of the junction left unmatched. Germline V gene lookup returns CDR1 SNHLY and CDR2 FYNNEI. The CDR3 contains 15 residues. The CDR3 here is CASSKSSGGANEQFF. Here the CDR3 DNA reads TGTGCCAGCAGTAAGTCTAGCGGGGGGGCGAATGAGCAGTTCTTC.

V usage is TRBV5-8 and J usage is TRBJ2-3; D unresolved. Germline V gene data show CDR1 as SGHTS and CDR2 as YDEGEE. This CDR3 spans 14 amino acids. Trimming stripped 2 bases from V and 5 bases from J, with 12 bases between. This CDR3 is CASSFLERGDTQYF. Written as DNA, the CDR3 is TGTGCCAGCAGCTTCCTAGAGAGAGGAGATACGCAGTATTTT. Full variable domain (remainder filled in from reference TRBV5-8 and TRBJ2-3): EAGVTQSPTHLIKTRGQQATLRCSPISGHTSVYWYQQALGLGLQFLLWYDEGEERNRGNFPPRFSGRQFPNYSSELNVNALELEDSALYLCASSFLERGDTQYFGPGTRLTVL.

V and J are TRBV30 and TRBJ2-7, with a tentative D call TRBD2 (5 bases). CDR3 size: 15 residues. Germline assignment: CDR1 GTSNPN and CDR2 SVGIG (reference sequence). V was clipped by 0 bases and J by 0 bases, with 12 bases between them. Here the CDR3 DNA reads TGTGCCTGGAGTGTCCGGGGAATCGGCTCCTACGAGCAGTACTTC. Protein sequence: CAWSVRGIGSYEQYF.

This chain joins TRBV4-1 and TRBJ1-2, with TRBD1 as a possible D gene (5 bases). CDR1 is MGHRA, CDR2 YSYEKL, per germline. This CDR3 is built from 15 residues. The V end lost 0 bases, the J end lost 4 bases, and 12 bases lay between the germline ends. The CDR3 region is CASSQDTGRVYGYTF. In DNA form, the CDR3 reads TGCGCCAGCAGCCAAGATACGGGCAGGGTCTATGGCTACACCTTC.

CDR3 DNA: TGTGCCAGCAGTTACCCCCTAGCGGGGGACGATGAGCAGTTCTTC. Translation: CASSYPLAGDDEQFF. The chain combines TRBV6-6 with TRBJ2-1, with TRBD2 identical over 10 bases. The CDR3 has 15 residues. Germline CDR1 reads MNHNY; CDR2 reads SVGAGI (reference sequence). The J segment lost 8 bases and the V segment lost 2 bases, leaving 6 bases of the junction unmatched.

V usage is TRBV5-6 and J usage is TRBJ2-3, with a weak D call TRBD1 (5 bases). V dropped 0 bases and J dropped 6 bases, with 17 bases sitting between them. Germline CDR1 and CDR2: SGHDT and YYEEEE. This CDR3 is 16 amino acids long. The CDR3 bases are TGTGCCAGCAGCTTGGTTGTGGGGCCATCCCCGGATACGCAGTATTTT. This sequence encodes CASSLVVGPSPDTQYF. The full variable domain, its missing parts supplied by reference TRBV5-6 and TRBJ2-3, is DAGVTQSPTHLIKTRGQQVTLRCSPKSGHDTVSWYQQALGQGPQFIFQYYEEEERQRGNFPDRFSGHQFPNYSSELNVNALLLGDSALYLCASSLVVGPSPDTQYFGPGTRLTVL.

The chain links TRBV2 to TRBJ1-3, with D possibly TRBD1 on 6 matching bases. Trimming left V 6 bases short and J 2 bases short, with 11 bases between. Looked up from germline, CDR1 is SNHLY and CDR2 is FYNNEI. The CDR3 loop spans 14 amino acids. Here the CDR3 reads CASRYGGAGNTIYF. The CDR3 nucleotides read TGTGCCAGCAGATATGGGGGCGCTGGAAACACCATATATTTT.

The chain carries TRBV6-5 and TRBJ1-4; 8 bases match TRBD1. The CDR3 is made up of 14 amino acids. Germline V gene sequence: CDR1 MNHEY, CDR2 SVGAGI. The V gene end was trimmed by 4 bases and the J gene end by 4 bases; junction bases not matched to a gene: 2. CDR3 nucleotides: TGTGCCAGCAGTTCCGACAGGGGTAATGAAAAACTGTTTTTT. Its translation is CASSSDRGNEKLFF.

The DNA of the CDR3 is TGTGCCAGCAGTTCACCCCAGGGGTCGAACACCGGGGAGCTGTTTTTT. This encodes CASSSPQGSNTGELFF. This rearrangement joins TRBV28 to TRBJ2-2, with D possibly TRBD1 on 6 matching bases. The CDR3 sequence is 16 residues long. Germline V gene sequence: CDR1 MDHEN, CDR2 SYDVKM. V shed 4 bases and J shed 0 bases, with 12 bases lying between them.

This clone has more than one count but fewer than ten. The same CDR3 can be traced to other DNA sequences in this sample. The rearrangement uses TRBV5-1 and TRBJ1-4; D is unclear. Germline assignment: CDR1 SGHRS and CDR2 YFSETQ. The CDR3 is 15 amino acids. Trimming shortened V by 0 bases and J by 0 bases, and 6 bases separated the two germline ends. The DNA of the CDR3 is TGCGCCAGCAGCTTGGGAACAGCAACTAATGAAAAACTGTTTTTT. It is translated as CASSLGTATNEKLFF.

The chain has TRBV5-1 and TRBJ1-3; 10 bases agree with TRBD1. The CDR3 runs 15 residues. V gave up 2 bases and J gave up 6 bases; unmatched junction bases: 5. Germline V CDR1 and CDR2: SGHRS, YFSETQ. The CDR3 DNA reads as TGCGCCAGCAGCTTAGACAGGGGGCTATCAAACACCATATATTTT. This gives the protein CASSLDRGLSNTIYF.

This clone was found once. V and J are TRBV12-5 and TRBJ1-4; 8 positions agree with TRBD1. V lost 1 base and J lost 5; bases outside the gene matches: 0. The CDR3 has 14 residues. The germline V gene encodes CDR1 LGHNT and CDR2 FRNRAP. In DNA form, the CDR3 reads TGTGCTAGTGGTTTGGGGACAGGGAATGAAAAACTGTTTTTT. Residues: CASGLGTGNEKLFF.

The CDR3, as DNA: TGTGCATCACTGGGGCTAGAGAGCGGGGAGCTGTTTTTT. Residues: CASLGLESGELFF. The gene calls are TRBV28 and TRBJ2-2; D may be TRBD1 (5 bases). The CDR3 loop spans 13 amino acids. CDR1 and CDR2 from the germline V gene are MDHEN and SYDVKM. The whole variable domain, remainder taken from reference TRBV28 and TRBJ2-2, is DVKVTQSSRYLVKRTGEKVFLECVQDMDHENMFWYRQDPGLGLRLIYFSYDVKMKEKGDIPEGYSVSREKKERFSLILESASTNQTSMYLCASLGLESGELFFGEGSRLTVL.

The rearrangement uses TRBV15 and TRBJ2-5; the D is unclear. V shed 1 base and J shed 3 bases, with 6 bases lying between them. This CDR3 has 13 residues. Germline V gene lookup returns CDR1 LNHNV and CDR2 YYDKDF (reference sequence). DNA for the CDR3: TGTGCCACCAGCAGAGGACACGAAGAGACCCAGTACTTC. It is translated as CATSRGHEETQYF.

The chain links TRBV2 to TRBJ2-7, with D tentatively TRBD1 (6 bases). V lost 8 bases and J lost 5, with 19 bases in between. CDR1 is SNHLY and CDR2 is FYNNEI in the germline V gene. The CDR3 loop spans 14 amino acids. CDR3 DNA: TGTGCCAGCGGGGGCCGTCTTGATATCAACGAGCAGTACTTC. It translates to CASGGRLDINEQYF. Drawing the rest from reference TRBV2 and TRBJ2-7, the complete variable domain is EPEVTQTPSHQVTQMGQEVILRCVPISNHLYFYWYRQILGQKVEFLVSFYNNEISEKSEIFDDQFSVERPDGSNFTLKIRSTKLEDSAMYFCASGGRLDINEQYFGPGTRLTVT.